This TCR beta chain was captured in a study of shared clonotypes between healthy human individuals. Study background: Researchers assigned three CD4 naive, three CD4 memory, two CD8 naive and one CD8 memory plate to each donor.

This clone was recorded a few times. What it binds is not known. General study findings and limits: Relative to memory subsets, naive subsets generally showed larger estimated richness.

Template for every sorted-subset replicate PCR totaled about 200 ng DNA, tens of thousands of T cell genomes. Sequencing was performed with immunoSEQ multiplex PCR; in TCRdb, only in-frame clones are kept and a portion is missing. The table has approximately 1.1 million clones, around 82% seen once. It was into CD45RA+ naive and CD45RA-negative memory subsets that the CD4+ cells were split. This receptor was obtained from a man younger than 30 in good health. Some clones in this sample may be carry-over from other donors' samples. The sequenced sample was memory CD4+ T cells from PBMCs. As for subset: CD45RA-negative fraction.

Here the CDR3 DNA reads TGTGCCAGCCGTGGGGCAGGGGGAGTGAACACTGAAGCTTTCTTT. This gives the protein CASRGAGGVNTEAFF. The rearrangement joins TRBV27 to TRBJ1-1; 7 nucleotides agree with TRBD1. CDR1 and CDR2 (germline): MNHEY, SMNVEV (reference sequence). The V segment lost 8 bases and the J segment 0 bases; nucleotides outside the gene matches: 9. This CDR3 has 15 residues.